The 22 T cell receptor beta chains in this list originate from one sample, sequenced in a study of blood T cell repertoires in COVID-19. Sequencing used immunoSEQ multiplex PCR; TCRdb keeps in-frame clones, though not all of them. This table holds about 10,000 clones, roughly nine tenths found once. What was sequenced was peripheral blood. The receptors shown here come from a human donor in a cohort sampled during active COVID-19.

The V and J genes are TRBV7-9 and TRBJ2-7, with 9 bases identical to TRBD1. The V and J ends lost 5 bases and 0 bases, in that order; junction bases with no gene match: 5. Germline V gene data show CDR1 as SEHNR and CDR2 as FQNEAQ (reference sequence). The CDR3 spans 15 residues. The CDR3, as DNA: TGTGCCAGCAGCAATACAGGGGGCGGCTCCTACGAGCAGTACTTC. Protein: CASSNTGGGSYEQYF.

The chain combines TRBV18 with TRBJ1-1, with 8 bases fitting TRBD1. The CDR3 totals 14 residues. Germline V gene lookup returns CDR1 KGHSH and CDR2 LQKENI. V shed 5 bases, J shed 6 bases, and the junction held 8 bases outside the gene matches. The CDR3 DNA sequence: TGTGCCAGCTCAAGCACAGGGGGGAGGGCTGAAGCTTTCTTT. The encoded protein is CASSSTGGRAEAFF.

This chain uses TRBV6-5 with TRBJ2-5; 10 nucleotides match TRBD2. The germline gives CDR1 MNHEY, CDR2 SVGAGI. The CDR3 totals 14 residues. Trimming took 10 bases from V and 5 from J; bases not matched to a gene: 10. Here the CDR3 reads CATHGAGGRETQYF. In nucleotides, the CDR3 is TGTGCCACTCACGGAGCGGGGGGGAGGGAGACCCAGTACTTC.

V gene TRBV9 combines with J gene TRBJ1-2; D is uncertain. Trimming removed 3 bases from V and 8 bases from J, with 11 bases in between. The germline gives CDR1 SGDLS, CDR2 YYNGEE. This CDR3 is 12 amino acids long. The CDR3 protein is CASSEAVEGYTF. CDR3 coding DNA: TGTGCCAGCAGCGAGGCGGTGGAGGGCTACACCTTC.

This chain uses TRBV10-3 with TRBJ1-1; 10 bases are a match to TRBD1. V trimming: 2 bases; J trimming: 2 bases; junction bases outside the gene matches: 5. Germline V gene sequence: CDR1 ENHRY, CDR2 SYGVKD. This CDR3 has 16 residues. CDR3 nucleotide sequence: TGTGCCATCAGTGAGCGAGGGACAGGGGATAACACTGAAGCTTTCTTT. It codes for CAISERGTGDNTEAFF.

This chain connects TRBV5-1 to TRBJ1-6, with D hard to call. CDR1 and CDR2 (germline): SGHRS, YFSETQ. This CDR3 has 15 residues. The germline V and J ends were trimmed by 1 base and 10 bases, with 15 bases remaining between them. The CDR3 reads CASSLNAGFESPLHF. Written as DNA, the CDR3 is TGCGCCAGCAGCTTGAATGCGGGATTTGAATCACCCCTCCACTTT.

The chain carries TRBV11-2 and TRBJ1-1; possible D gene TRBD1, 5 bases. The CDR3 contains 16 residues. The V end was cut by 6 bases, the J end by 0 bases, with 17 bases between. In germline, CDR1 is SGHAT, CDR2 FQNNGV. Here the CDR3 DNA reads TGTGCCAGCAGTCTCCGGGACTGGTACATGAACACTGAAGCTTTCTTT. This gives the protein CASSLRDWYMNTEAFF.

CDR3 in DNA: TGTGCCAGCAGCGGACAGGGGAGGAACACTGAAGCTTTCTTT. Its protein is CASSGQGRNTEAFF. The V call is TRBV2, the J call TRBJ1-1; 9 nucleotides match TRBD1. The CDR3 is 14 amino acids. From germline, CDR1 is SNHLY and CDR2 FYNNEI. Germline trimming cut 6 bases from V and 1 base from J; bases unmatched to any gene: 3.

CDR3 protein: CASSPGTGGGETQYF. The CDR3 DNA reads as TGTGCCAGCAGTCCTGGGACGGGGGGCGGGGAGACCCAGTACTTC. This chain joins TRBV5-4 and TRBJ2-5; possibly TRBD2 for D (7 bases). Germline V gene lookup returns CDR1 SGHNT and CDR2 YYREEE (reference sequence). The CDR3 extends over 15 amino acids. The ends were cut back, 5 bases at V and 5 bases at J, with 19 bases in the middle.

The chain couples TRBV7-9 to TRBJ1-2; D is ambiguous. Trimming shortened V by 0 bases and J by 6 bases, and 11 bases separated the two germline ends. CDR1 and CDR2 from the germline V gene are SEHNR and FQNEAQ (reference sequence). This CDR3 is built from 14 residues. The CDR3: CASSLAPGSHGYTF. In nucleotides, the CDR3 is TGTGCCAGCAGCTTAGCGCCGGGTAGTCATGGCTACACCTTC.

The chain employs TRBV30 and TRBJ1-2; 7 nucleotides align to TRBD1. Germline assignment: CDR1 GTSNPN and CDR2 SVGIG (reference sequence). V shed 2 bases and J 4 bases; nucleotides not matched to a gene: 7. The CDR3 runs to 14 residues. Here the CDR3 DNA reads TGTGCCTGGAGTTTAACAGGGGACGGCTATGGCTACACCTTC. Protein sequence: CAWSLTGDGYGYTF.

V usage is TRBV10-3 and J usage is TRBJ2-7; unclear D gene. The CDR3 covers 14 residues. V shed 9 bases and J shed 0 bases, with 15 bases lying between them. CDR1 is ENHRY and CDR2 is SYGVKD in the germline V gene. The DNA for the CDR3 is TGTGCCATATCACCCAGTGGCACCTCCTACGAGCAGTACTTC. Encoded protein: CAISPSGTSYEQYF.

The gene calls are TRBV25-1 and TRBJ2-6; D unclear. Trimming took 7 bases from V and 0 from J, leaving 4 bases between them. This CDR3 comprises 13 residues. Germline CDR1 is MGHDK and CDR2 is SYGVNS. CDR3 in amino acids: CASKASGANVLTF. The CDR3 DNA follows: TGTGCCAGCAAAGCCTCTGGGGCCAACGTCCTGACTTTC.

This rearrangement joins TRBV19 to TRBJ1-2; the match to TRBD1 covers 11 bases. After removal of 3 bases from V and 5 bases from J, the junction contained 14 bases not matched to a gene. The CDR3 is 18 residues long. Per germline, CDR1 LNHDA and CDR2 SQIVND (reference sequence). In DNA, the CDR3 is TGTGCCAGTAGTATCCTCGGACAGGGGGCATCCTCGGGGTATGGCTACACCTTC. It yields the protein CASSILGQGASSGYGYTF.

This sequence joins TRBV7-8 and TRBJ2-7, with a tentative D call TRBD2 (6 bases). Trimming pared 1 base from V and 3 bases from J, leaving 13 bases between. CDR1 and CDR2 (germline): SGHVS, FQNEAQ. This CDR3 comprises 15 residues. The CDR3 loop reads CASSLEAGPFYEQYF. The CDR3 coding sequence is TGTGCCAGCAGCTTAGAGGCGGGGCCATTCTACGAGCAGTACTTC.

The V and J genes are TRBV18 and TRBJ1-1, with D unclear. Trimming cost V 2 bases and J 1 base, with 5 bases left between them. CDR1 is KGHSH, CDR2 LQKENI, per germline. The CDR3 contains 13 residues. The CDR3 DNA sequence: TGTGCCAGCTCACCAACGAGGAACACTGAAGCTTTCTTT. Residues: CASSPTRNTEAFF.

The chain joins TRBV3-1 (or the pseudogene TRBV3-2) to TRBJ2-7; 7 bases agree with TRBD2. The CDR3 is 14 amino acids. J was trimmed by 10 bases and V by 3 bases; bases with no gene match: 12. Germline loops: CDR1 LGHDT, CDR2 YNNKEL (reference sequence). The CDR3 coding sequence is TGTGCCAGCAGCCAGGGGAGGGACCTACGAGCACAGTACTTC. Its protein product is CASSQGRDLRAQYF.

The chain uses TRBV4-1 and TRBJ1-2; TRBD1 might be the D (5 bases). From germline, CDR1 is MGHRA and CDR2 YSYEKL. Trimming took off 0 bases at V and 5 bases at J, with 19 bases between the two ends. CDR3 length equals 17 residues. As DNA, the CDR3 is TGCGCCAGCAGCCAAGATCTAATACTGACAGTGTATTATGGCTACACCTTC. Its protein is CASSQDLILTVYYGYTF.

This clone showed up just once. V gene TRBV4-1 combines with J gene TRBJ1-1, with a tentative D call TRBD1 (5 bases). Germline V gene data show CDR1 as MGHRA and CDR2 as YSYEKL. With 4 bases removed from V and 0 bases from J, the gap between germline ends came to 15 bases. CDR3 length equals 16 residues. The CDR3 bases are TGCGCCAGCAGCCCCTTGAGCGGGACTATGAACACTGAAGCTTTCTTT. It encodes CASSPLSGTMNTEAFF.

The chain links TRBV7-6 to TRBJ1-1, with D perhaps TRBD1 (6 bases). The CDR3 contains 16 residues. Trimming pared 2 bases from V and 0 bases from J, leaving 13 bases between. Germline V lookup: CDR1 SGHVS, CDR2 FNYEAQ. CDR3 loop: CASSLSAGALNTEAFF. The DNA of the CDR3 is TGTGCCAGCAGCTTATCGGCAGGGGCGTTGAACACTGAAGCTTTCTTT.

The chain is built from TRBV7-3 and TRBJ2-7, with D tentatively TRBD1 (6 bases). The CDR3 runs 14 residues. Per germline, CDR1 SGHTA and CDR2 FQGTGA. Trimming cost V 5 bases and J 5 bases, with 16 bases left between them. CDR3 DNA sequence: TGTGCCAGCAGCCCACAGGGAAATAGCAACGAGCAGTACTTC. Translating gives CASSPQGNSNEQYF.

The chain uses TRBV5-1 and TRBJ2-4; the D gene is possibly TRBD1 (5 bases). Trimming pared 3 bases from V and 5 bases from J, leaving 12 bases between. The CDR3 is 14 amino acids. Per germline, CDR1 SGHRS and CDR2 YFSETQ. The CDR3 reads CASSSWVRENIQYF. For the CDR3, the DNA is TGCGCCAGCAGCTCCTGGGTCAGGGAAAACATTCAGTACTTC.